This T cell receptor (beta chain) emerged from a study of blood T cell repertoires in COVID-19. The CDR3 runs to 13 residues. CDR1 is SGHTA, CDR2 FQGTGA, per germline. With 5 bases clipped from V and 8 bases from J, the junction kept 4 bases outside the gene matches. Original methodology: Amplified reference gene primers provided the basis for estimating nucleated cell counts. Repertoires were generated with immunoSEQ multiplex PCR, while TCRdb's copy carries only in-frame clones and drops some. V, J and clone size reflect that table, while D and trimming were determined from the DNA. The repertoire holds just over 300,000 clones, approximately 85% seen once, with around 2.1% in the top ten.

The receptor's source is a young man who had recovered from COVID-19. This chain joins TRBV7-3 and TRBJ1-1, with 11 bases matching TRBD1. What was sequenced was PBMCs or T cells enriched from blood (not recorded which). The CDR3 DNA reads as TGTGCCAGCAGCATGGGACAGGGGGAGGAAGCTTTCTTT. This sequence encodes CASSMGQGEEAFF.